These 25 T cell receptor beta chains originate from one sample sequenced in a study of CD8 T cells in ankylosing spondylitis (dated by TCRdb to the late 2010s). The method behind the library was 5' RACE. The sequencing machine was an Illumina HiSeq 2500. The raw public reads went through TCRdb reprocessing: fastp at Q25, MiXCR clone calling, in-frame beta chains kept. Every distinct CDR3 protein forms one entry, paired with its most common genes and DNA. The sample data list 150,000 to 200,000 distinct CDR3 sequences, and 10% to 15% of these were observed just once. 9.5% to 12% of the sample goes to the ten largest clones. Sequencing was performed on blood, either unsorted or a sorted T cell fraction (not recorded which). These receptors originate from a female donor with ankylosing spondylitis or in good health (not recorded which).

J is TRBJ2-7 and V is TRBV7-9; a weak D match, TRBD2 (5 bases). This CDR3 contains 15 residues. Looked up from germline, CDR1 is SEHNR and CDR2 is FQNEAQ (reference sequence). V was cut by 6 bases and J by 1 base, with 16 bases left in between. Written as DNA, the CDR3 is TGTGCCAGCAGACCGCGGAGCGGTACATCCTACGAGCAGTACTTC. This codes for CASRPRSGTSYEQYF.

This clonotype has at least ten counts. The chain recombines TRBV11-2 with TRBJ2-1; 7 bases match TRBD1. Germline CDR1 and CDR2: SGHAT and FQNNGV. The trim removed 5 bases at V and 4 bases at J, leaving 8 bases unmatched. The CDR3 is 15 residues long. As DNA, the CDR3 is TGTGCCAGCAGCATGAACAGGGGTAGGTACAATGAGCAGTTCTTC. It codes for CASSMNRGRYNEQFF.

This clonotype came up many times. The DNA for the CDR3 is TGTGCCAGCAGCCAGGGTATCTCGGTCTACTTC. As protein: CASSQGISVYF. V and J are TRBV3-1 and TRBJ2-5; the D is unclear. Germline V gene sequence: CDR1 LGHDT, CDR2 YNNKEL (reference sequence). This CDR3 has 11 residues. V was trimmed by 3 bases and J by 14 bases, leaving 13 bases between them.

The table lists this clonotype with many counts. This chain uses TRBV7-2 with TRBJ2-5; either TRBD1 or TRBD2 may supply D (6 bases each). The germline V gene has CDR1 SGHTA and CDR2 FQGNSA. V was shortened by 4 bases and J by 5 bases, with 17 bases between the two germline ends. This CDR3 is 15 amino acids long. The CDR3 coding sequence is TGTGCCAGCAGCTCAAGAAGGGGGGCGGGGGAGACCCAGTACTTC. This gives the protein CASSSRRGAGETQYF.

This clonotype was counted ten times or more. The CDR3 DNA is TGCAGCGTTGCGGGACAGGGGAACACTGAAGCTTTCTTT. Translating it yields CSVAGQGNTEAFF. The chain couples TRBV29-1 to TRBJ1-1, with 9 positions matching TRBD1. CDR1 is SQVTM, CDR2 ANQGSEA, per germline. The CDR3 runs to 13 residues. V shed 4 bases, J shed 1 base, and the junction held 1 base outside the gene matches.

In its sample, this clonotype was seen many times. The chain links TRBV6-2 or TRBV6-3 to TRBJ1-5, with D perhaps TRBD1 (5 bases). The germline gives CDR1 MNHEY, CDR2 SVGEGT. The CDR3 contains 13 residues. The V gene lost 6 bases and the J gene lost 2 bases, with 8 bases spanning the gap. CDR3 in DNA: TGTGCCAGCAGCTGGGACGGCAATCAGCCCCAGCATTTT. As protein: CASSWDGNQPQHF.

This clonotype was observed at least ten times. The chain uses TRBV28 and TRBJ2-7; D remains unclear. CDR1 is MDHEN and CDR2 is SYDVKM in the germline V gene. V gave up 2 bases and J gave up 4 bases, with 12 bases separating them. The CDR3 consists of 14 residues. The DNA for the CDR3 is TGTGCCAGCAGTTTACCGGTCCCAGTATACGAGCAGTACTTC. It encodes CASSLPVPVYEQYF.

The rearrangement uses TRBV7-2 and TRBJ2-7, with 8 nucleotides matching TRBD2. CDR3 size: 15 residues. Germline CDR1 is SGHTA and CDR2 is FQGNSA. Trimming at V came to 1 base and at J to 7 bases, leaving 9 bases not matched to a gene. The CDR3 coding sequence is TGTGCCAGCAGCTTAGAAGGCGCGGGAGGTCTGGAGCAGTACTTC. It codes for CASSLEGAGGLEQYF.

Concerning this clonotype itself: One base away lies a much larger clone, so this may be a sequencing read error. The chain employs TRBV20-1 and TRBJ2-7, with unresolved D. The germline V gene encodes CDR1 DFQATT and CDR2 SNEGSKA (reference sequence). The CDR3 has 13 residues. CDR3 sequence (DNA): TGCATTGCTAGAGATGTCGGCCGCTACGAGCAGTACTTC. Its protein is CIARDVGRYEQYF.

This clonotype was recorded once. The CDR3 carries no conserved terminal phenylalanine or tryptophan, so it likely arises from a read error. The chain joins TRBV12-3 or TRBV12-4 to TRBJ1-2; possible D gene TRBD1, 5 bases. V was shortened by 3 bases and J by 7 bases, with 15 bases between the two germline ends. The CDR3 loop spans 14 amino acids. CDR3 sequence reads: CASSFPPGGSGYTL. The CDR3 nucleotides are TGTGCCAGCAGTTTCCCCCCTGGGGGATCTGGCTACACCTTG.

This clonotype came up once. The chain has TRBV7-6 and TRBJ2-7; 10 bases line up with TRBD2. Germline-derived CDR1 and CDR2 are SGHVS and FNYEAQ. The CDR3 is 16 amino acids. The junction had 6 bases not matched to a gene; V was cut back by 0 bases and J by 4 bases. DNA for the CDR3: TGTGCCAGCAGCTTAGCAAGGGCTAGCGGGAGTTACGAGCAGTACTTC. It specifies CASSLARASGSYEQYF.

This clonotype was counted a few times. This rearrangement joins TRBV6-2 or TRBV6-3 to TRBJ2-7; 13 nucleotides match TRBD2. The CDR3 covers 16 residues. J was trimmed by 5 bases and V by 3 bases; bases with no gene match: 7. In germline, CDR1 is MNHEY, CDR2 SVGEGT. CDR3 bases: TGTGCCAGCAGTTATCGGACTAGCGGGAGTTCCCACGAGCAGTACTTC. Its translation is CASSYRTSGSSHEQYF.

The J gene is TRBJ2-7, the V gene TRBV6-5, with 14 bases that match TRBD2. Per the germline V gene, CDR1 is MNHEY and CDR2 is SVGAGI. CDR3 size: 19 residues. V shed 2 bases and J 6 bases; nucleotides not matched to a gene: 15. The CDR3 loop reads CASSYSSPGLAGATPEQYF. The CDR3, as DNA: TGTGCCAGCAGTTACAGTTCACCGGGACTAGCGGGAGCCACTCCCGAGCAGTACTTC.

This clonotype was counted ten times or more. The CDR3 nucleotides read TGTGCCAGCAGCTTGCAGGTAGCGAGCTACAATGAGCAGTTCTTC. Translated, it gives CASSLQVASYNEQFF. This chain links TRBV5-5 with TRBJ2-1; TRBD2 might be the D (5 bases). Between the trimmed V and J ends, which lost 1 base and 3 bases, there was a span of 11 bases. Germline V gene lookup returns CDR1 SGHKS and CDR2 YYEKEE (reference sequence). This CDR3 comprises 15 residues.

This clonotype was seen ten or more times. This chain joins TRBV27 and TRBJ2-1; D unclear. This CDR3 comprises 11 residues. V gave up 4 bases and J gave up 8 bases, with 6 bases separating them. Germline lookup yields CDR1 MNHEY and CDR2 SMNVEV (reference sequence). The CDR3 region is CASSYSDEQFF. DNA of the CDR3: TGTGCCAGCAGTTACAGCGATGAGCAGTTCTTC.

This clonotype came up many times. J is TRBJ2-6 and V is TRBV7-2; weak D call: TRBD1 (5 bases). The CDR3 sequence is 14 residues long. The germline V gene encodes CDR1 SGHTA and CDR2 FQGNSA. Trimming removed 4 bases at V and 3 bases at J, with 7 bases between. The CDR3 DNA reads TGTGCCAGCAGCTCTGACAGTGGGGCCAACGTCCTGACTTTC. Its translation: CASSSDSGANVLTF.

Comment on this clonotype: A much larger clone lies one base from this, so it may be a read error. The rearrangement links TRBV5-1 to TRBJ2-3; 9 nucleotides align to TRBD1. This CDR3 comprises 14 residues. Germline CDR1 SGHRS, CDR2 YFSETQ. The CDR3 nucleotides read TGCGTCAGCGTCCAACAGGGGGCTTCAGATACGCAGTATTTT. Its translation is CVSVQQGASDTQYF.

This clonotype was counted at least ten times. The genes are TRBV10-3 and TRBJ1-6, with D possibly matching TRBD1 (6 bases). Germline-derived CDR1 and CDR2 are ENHRY and SYGVKD. V was clipped by 4 bases and J by 12 bases, with 10 bases between them. The CDR3 totals 12 residues. CDR3 sequence (DNA): TGTGCCATCAGTGCCCCGGGACAACCCCTCCACTTT. As protein: CAISAPGQPLHF.

There are many counts of this clonotype. The chain employs TRBV12-3 or TRBV12-4 and TRBJ2-7; 9 nucleotides match TRBD2. J gave up 9 bases and V 3 bases, and 6 bases lay outside the gene matches. This CDR3 comprises 13 residues. In DNA form, the CDR3 reads TGTGCCAGCAGTTTTAGGCTAGCGGGATTGCAGTACTTC. Its protein is CASSFRLAGLQYF.

This clonotype was seen ten or more times. This chain joins TRBV7-3 and TRBJ2-7; D uncertain. V dropped 6 bases and J dropped 3 bases, with 12 bases sitting between them. CDR1 and CDR2 (germline): SGHTA, FQGTGA. This CDR3 is built from 13 residues. The CDR3 loop reads CASSLTPGYEQYF. The CDR3 nucleotides are TGTGCCAGCAGTCTAACCCCCGGCTACGAGCAGTACTTC.

This clonotype was picked up a small number of times. The chain recombines TRBV20-1 with TRBJ2-1, with D possibly being TRBD2 (6 bases). The CDR3 extends over 13 amino acids. Germline V CDR1 and CDR2: DFQATT, SNEGSKA (reference sequence). Trimming shortened V by 1 base and J by 7 bases, and 11 bases separated the two germline ends. The CDR3 loop is CSARGRRDNEQFF. CDR3 sequence (DNA): TGCAGTGCTAGAGGGCGGAGGGATAATGAGCAGTTCTTC.

In this sample, this clonotype turned up a few times. The chain recombines TRBV12-3 or TRBV12-4 with TRBJ1-5; D call uncertain. This CDR3 is 15 amino acids long. V gave up 5 bases and J gave up 0 bases, with 11 bases separating them. DNA for the CDR3: TGTGCCAGCAGTACTGTCCCGCATAGCAATCAGCCCCAGCATTTT. This sequence encodes CASSTVPHSNQPQHF.

The V gene is TRBV6-2 or TRBV6-3, the J gene TRBJ2-4; tentative D call: TRBD1 (5 bases). Germline CDR1 MNHEY, CDR2 SVGEGT. Trimming removed 4 bases from V and 2 bases from J, with 15 bases in between. This CDR3 region has 16 residues. This chain's CDR3 is CASSSPGHLSKNIQYF. The CDR3 bases are TGTGCCAGCAGTTCCCCAGGACATTTGTCCAAAAACATTCAGTACTTC.

There are a few counts of this clonotype. This rearrangement joins TRBV4-2 to TRBJ2-6, with a possible D match to TRBD2 (5 bases). The V end was cut by 0 bases, the J end by 0 bases, with 12 bases between. CDR1 and CDR2 from the germline V gene are LGHNA and YNFKEQ. The CDR3 has 18 amino acids. CDR3 DNA sequence: TGTGCCAGCAGCCAAGAAGAGGGCTCTCACTCTGGGGCCAACGTCCTGACTTTC. Translated, it gives CASSQEEGSHSGANVLTF.

The sample holds a few counts of this clonotype. CDR3 sequence reads: CASSQGTGSSYEQYF. The DNA of the CDR3 is TGTGCCAGCAGCCAAGGGACAGGGAGCTCCTACGAGCAGTACTTC. The chain links TRBV4-2 to TRBJ2-7, with 8 bases that match TRBD1. The CDR3 spans 15 residues. The germline CDR1 and CDR2 sequences are LGHNA and YNFKEQ. V lost 1 base and J lost 0; bases outside the gene matches: 2.